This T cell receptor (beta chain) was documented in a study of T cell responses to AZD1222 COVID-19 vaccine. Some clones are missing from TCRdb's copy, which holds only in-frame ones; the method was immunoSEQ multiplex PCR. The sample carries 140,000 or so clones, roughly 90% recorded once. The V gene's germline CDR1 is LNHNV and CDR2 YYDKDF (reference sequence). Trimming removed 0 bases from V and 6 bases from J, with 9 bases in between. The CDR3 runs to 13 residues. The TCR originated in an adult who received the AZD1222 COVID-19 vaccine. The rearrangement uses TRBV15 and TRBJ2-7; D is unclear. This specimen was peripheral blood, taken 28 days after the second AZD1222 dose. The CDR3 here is CATSRDPRSEQYF. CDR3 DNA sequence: TGTGCCACCAGCAGAGATCCAAGGTCCGAGCAGTACTTC.